The text below deals with one TCR beta chain. The antigen is not known. CDR3 length equals 17 residues. Germline assignment: CDR1 SGHRS and CDR2 YFSETQ. The V and J ends lost 0 bases and 0 bases respectively, with 13 bases between them. This entry is derived from a study of cytomegalovirus exposure and HLA in healthy donors. It was with 60 Vbeta and 13 Jbeta primers that the PCR ran. Profiled with immunoSEQ multiplex PCR; TCRdb holds only in-frame clones, not every one. This sample carries around 52,000 clones, about four fifths of them seen once, and the ten largest clones take around 1.7%. Regarding the study as a whole: In vitro data verified a few CMV-associated chains as specific for CMV antigens. Analysis performed later found more than 15,000 TCR beta sequences associated with HLA alleles at 0.05 false discovery rate. According to an earlier analysis, most TCR beta V segments yielded productive rearrangements about 87% or about 30% of the time.

This receptor was taken from a man in his forties in good health and CMV-seronegative. The chain carries TRBV5-1 and TRBJ1-3; a weak D match, TRBD1 (6 bases). Sequenced material: PBMCs. The CDR3 loop reads CASSLAPAGDSGNTIYF. DNA for the CDR3: TGCGCCAGCAGCTTGGCCCCCGCAGGGGACTCTGGAAACACCATATATTTT. Filled out from reference TRBV5-1 and TRBJ1-3, the complete variable domain reads KAGVTQTPRYLIKTRGQQVTLSCSPISGHRSVSWYQQTPGQGLQFLFEYFSETQRNKGNFPGRFSGRQFSNSRSEMNVSTLELGDSALYLCASSLAPAGDSGNTIYFGEGSWLTVV.